Listed below are T cell receptor beta chains from one sample, sequenced in a study of shared clonotypes between healthy human individuals. This table comes from immunoSEQ multiplex PCR, and its TCRdb copy is limited to in-frame clones, with some not included. Of more than 2 million clones listed, approximately 94% are singletons. The sequenced material came from naive CD8+ T cells sorted from blood. All receptors come from a man between 18 and 29 years old in good health. Each CDR3 is given with its conserved first and last residue. Fields, in order: J gene, clone size, V gene, D gene, CDR3 protein, CDR3 DNA. D genes are given only for firm matches. Part of the rows lack a size; the others show once, few, many or a class for expanded clones.

j_gene: TRBJ2-2; abundance: once; v_gene: TRBV6-5; d_gene: NA; CDR3aa: CASSYARAMNTGELFF; CDR3nt: TGTGCCAGCAGTTACGCGCGGGCGATGAACACCGGGGAGCTGTTTTTT
j_gene: TRBJ2-7; abundance: NA; v_gene: TRBV6-5; d_gene: TRBD1; CDR3aa: CASSLTGPYEQYF; CDR3nt: TGTGCCAGCAGTCTGACAGGGCCCTACGAGCAGTACTTC
j_gene: TRBJ2-5; abundance: NA; v_gene: TRBV5-1; d_gene: TRBD1; CDR3aa: CASRAPGQGETQYF; CDR3nt: TGCGCCAGCCGCGCTCCGGGACAGGGGGAGACCCAGTACTTC
j_gene: TRBJ2-7; abundance: NA; v_gene: TRBV5-4; d_gene: TRBD2; CDR3aa: CASSSGTSGGEQYF; CDR3nt: TGTGCCAGCAGCTCCGGGACTAGCGGGGGGGAGCAGTACTTC
j_gene: TRBJ2-5; abundance: NA; v_gene: TRBV5-6; d_gene: NA; CDR3aa: CASSLWQGRETQYF; CDR3nt: TGTGCCAGCAGCTTGTGGCAGGGCAGGGAGACCCAGTACTTC
j_gene: TRBJ2-5; abundance: NA; v_gene: TRBV2; d_gene: TRBD2; CDR3aa: CASSPGLAGGSETQYF; CDR3nt: TGTGCCAGCAGTCCAGGACTAGCGGGGGGGTCGGAGACCCAGTACTTC
j_gene: TRBJ1-4; abundance: NA; v_gene: TRBV2; d_gene: TRBD1; CDR3aa: CASSEETGTGAGKLFF; CDR3nt: TGTGCCAGCAGTGAAGAAACCGGGACAGGGGCAGGAAAACTGTTTTTT
j_gene: TRBJ1-1; abundance: NA; v_gene: TRBV4-1; d_gene: TRBD1; CDR3aa: CASSQVRGPVMNTEAFF; CDR3nt: TGCGCCAGCAGCCAAGTCAGGGGGCCTGTGATGAACACTGAAGCTTTCTTT
j_gene: TRBJ1-2; abundance: NA; v_gene: TRBV4-3; d_gene: NA; CDR3aa: CASSQDLVDNYGYTF; CDR3nt: TGCGCCAGCAGCCAAGATCTTGTCGACAACTATGGCTACACCTTC
j_gene: TRBJ2-1; abundance: NA; v_gene: TRBV10-3; d_gene: TRBD2; CDR3aa: CAISETSGGSYNEQFF; CDR3nt: TGTGCCATCAGTGAGACTAGCGGGGGCTCCTACAATGAGCAGTTCTTC
j_gene: TRBJ1-1; abundance: NA; v_gene: TRBV5-8; d_gene: NA; CDR3aa: CASSLISYNGAAGEAFF; CDR3nt: TGTGCCAGCAGCTTGATCTCCTACAACGGCGCCGCGGGTGAAGCTTTCTTT
j_gene: TRBJ1-1; abundance: NA; v_gene: TRBV27; d_gene: TRBD1; CDR3aa: CASSLRGLSPTEAFF; CDR3nt: TGTGCCAGCAGTTTAAGGGGGCTATCTCCCACTGAAGCTTTCTTT
j_gene: TRBJ2-3; abundance: NA; v_gene: TRBV7-9; d_gene: NA; CDR3aa: CASSLRDDGLDTQYF; CDR3nt: TGTGCCAGCAGCTTGAGGGACGACGGATTGGATACGCAGTATTTT
j_gene: TRBJ2-1; abundance: NA; v_gene: TRBV5-4; d_gene: NA; CDR3aa: CASSFESSYNEQFF; CDR3nt: TGTGCCAGCAGCTTCGAGAGCTCCTACAATGAGCAGTTCTTC
j_gene: TRBJ2-2; abundance: NA; v_gene: TRBV2; d_gene: NA; CDR3aa: CASSGRDTGELFF; CDR3nt: TGTGCCAGCAGTGGCAGGGATACCGGGGAGCTGTTTTTT
j_gene: TRBJ1-1; abundance: NA; v_gene: TRBV6-6; d_gene: NA; CDR3aa: CASSRTVNTEAFF; CDR3nt: TGTGCCAGCAGCCGGACAGTGAACACTGAAGCTTTCTTT
j_gene: TRBJ2-7; abundance: NA; v_gene: TRBV5-4; d_gene: TRBD2; CDR3aa: CASSLELAAEQYF; CDR3nt: TGTGCCAGCAGCTTGGAACTAGCGGCCGAGCAGTACTTC
j_gene: TRBJ2-4; abundance: NA; v_gene: TRBV7-8; d_gene: TRBD1; CDR3aa: CASSLVRGLQSKNIQYF; CDR3nt: TGTGCCAGCAGCTTAGTGAGGGGGCTTCAGTCCAAAAACATTCAGTACTTC
j_gene: TRBJ2-1; abundance: once; v_gene: TRBV4-3; d_gene: NA; CDR3aa: CASSQAASASVSDEQFF; CDR3nt: TGCGCCAGCAGCCAAGCGGCTAGCGCTAGCGTAAGCGATGAGCAGTTCTTC
j_gene: TRBJ2-2; abundance: NA; v_gene: TRBV10-1; d_gene: NA; CDR3aa: CASSAGLELFF; CDR3nt: TGCGCCAGCAGTGCGGGCTTGGAGCTGTTTTTT
j_gene: TRBJ2-3; abundance: NA; v_gene: TRBV14; d_gene: NA; CDR3aa: CASSQDQGPLMTDTQYF; CDR3nt: TGTGCCAGCAGCCAAGATCAGGGACCCCTAATGACAGATACGCAGTATTTT
j_gene: TRBJ2-7; abundance: NA; v_gene: TRBV28; d_gene: NA; CDR3aa: CASSLANEQYF; CDR3nt: TGTGCCAGCAGCCTGGCGAACGAGCAGTACTTC
j_gene: TRBJ1-1; abundance: once; v_gene: TRBV15; d_gene: NA; CDR3aa: CATSRVNTEAFF; CDR3nt: TGTGCCACCAGCAGAGTGAACACTGAAGCTTTCTTT
j_gene: TRBJ2-7; abundance: once; v_gene: TRBV29-1; d_gene: NA; CDR3aa: CSVLIREMTYEQYF; CDR3nt: TGCAGCGTCCTGATCCGGGAGATGACCTACGAGCAGTACTTC
j_gene: TRBJ1-5; abundance: once; v_gene: TRBV11-2; d_gene: NA; CDR3aa: CASSSLQRSNQPQHF; CDR3nt: TGTGCCAGCAGCTCCCTACAGAGAAGCAATCAGCCCCAGCATTTT
j_gene: TRBJ1-1; abundance: NA; v_gene: TRBV9; d_gene: NA; CDR3aa: CASSVSGSTEAFF; CDR3nt: TGTGCCAGCAGCGTAAGTGGATCCACTGAAGCTTTCTTT
j_gene: TRBJ1-4; abundance: NA; v_gene: TRBV4-2; d_gene: NA; CDR3aa: CASSLLPGVEKEKLFF; CDR3nt: TGTGCCAGCAGCCTATTACCGGGGGTCGAAAAGGAAAAACTGTTTTTT
j_gene: TRBJ2-7; abundance: NA; v_gene: TRBV28; d_gene: TRBD2; CDR3aa: CASSSTSETGEQYF; CDR3nt: TGTGCCAGCAGTTCGACTAGCGAAACGGGCGAGCAGTACTTC